These T cell receptor beta chains were read from a single sample in a study of neurological immune-mediated disorders. TCRdb re-called the 5' RACE reads with MiXCR, one entry per CDR3 protein. Of tens of thousands of distinct CDR3 sequences in the sample, about 6% are singletons; the top ten hold 0.57%. Input material: CD4+ T cells from blood. These receptors originate from a woman in her thirties or forties in good health. Both conserved end residues are part of each CDR3. The order of the fields is clone size, V gene, CDR3 protein. Not all rows give a size; the values are once, few, many and, for expanded clones, a class.

clone_size: many; v_call: TRBV20-1; cdr3_aa: CSAVTRTDTQYF
clone_size: many; v_call: TRBV5-6; cdr3_aa: CASSRPTTNEKLFF
clone_size: few; v_call: TRBV20-1; cdr3_aa: CTPSIGADTQYF
clone_size: many; v_call: TRBV7-2; cdr3_aa: CASSNTDTQYF
clone_size: many; v_call: TRBV20-1; cdr3_aa: CSARHDSRSNQPQHF
clone_size: many; v_call: TRBV5-1; cdr3_aa: CASSSRDGGVWGETQYF
clone_size: many; v_call: TRBV29-1; cdr3_aa: CSVELGVNEKLFF
clone_size: many; v_call: TRBV29-1; cdr3_aa: CSVALGEDSRSEQYF
clone_size: many; v_call: TRBV6-1; cdr3_aa: CASRPGTENTEAFF
clone_size: many; v_call: TRBV9; cdr3_aa: CASSVGQGDTEAFF
clone_size: many; v_call: TRBV29-1; cdr3_aa: CSVDQTSAGTQYF
clone_size: many; v_call: TRBV11-2; cdr3_aa: CASSLVPSGGIDF
clone_size: many; v_call: TRBV5-1; cdr3_aa: CASSPDSRRNTEAFF
clone_size: many; v_call: TRBV5-1; cdr3_aa: CASSWGGPTNEKLFF
clone_size: many; v_call: TRBV20-1; cdr3_aa: CSASSGTSGYEQYF
clone_size: many; v_call: TRBV7-2; cdr3_aa: CASSFLLLALQGDTQYF
clone_size: many; v_call: TRBV5-1; cdr3_aa: CASSLPNTGELFF
clone_size: many; v_call: TRBV5-1; cdr3_aa: CASSSHGTGGNEQFF
clone_size: many; v_call: TRBV28; cdr3_aa: CASKSGAYEQYF
clone_size: many; v_call: TRBV5-1; cdr3_aa: CASSLGQFQYF
clone_size: many; v_call: TRBV6-5; cdr3_aa: CASSYDSGRATYNEQFF
clone_size: many; v_call: TRBV29-1; cdr3_aa: CSVGIQAGPGELFF
clone_size: many; v_call: TRBV20-1; cdr3_aa: CSARPQRQRDYEQYF
clone_size: many; v_call: TRBV4-2; cdr3_aa: CASSQEVLAGGPYEQYF
clone_size: many; v_call: TRBV29-1; cdr3_aa: CSARTRIGGNTIYF
clone_size: many; v_call: TRBV11-3; cdr3_aa: CASSSGTVDPETQYF
clone_size: many; v_call: TRBV5-6; cdr3_aa: CASSSLNIPSSYNEQFF
clone_size: medium-sized; v_call: TRBV5-1; cdr3_aa: CASSSWSLDNEQFF
clone_size: many; v_call: TRBV29-1; cdr3_aa: CSGDKVYEQFF
clone_size: many; v_call: TRBV20-1; cdr3_aa: CSAGGSGRRSGANVLTF
clone_size: many; v_call: TRBV28; cdr3_aa: CASSPLLVFSDTQYF
clone_size: many; v_call: TRBV5-1; cdr3_aa: CASSFIIQDLYNEQFF
clone_size: many; v_call: TRBV2; cdr3_aa: CASSTGTSYEQFF
clone_size: .; v_call: TRBV5-6; cdr3_aa: CASSLAPGQGGDYGYTF
clone_size: many; v_call: TRBV7-7; cdr3_aa: CASSPSGGEQYF
clone_size: many; v_call: TRBV29-1; cdr3_aa: CSVEDREGDYGYTF
clone_size: many; v_call: TRBV29-1; cdr3_aa: CSVDVEGRQGLYGYTF
clone_size: many; v_call: TRBV5-1; cdr3_aa: CASTLEGNTEAFF
clone_size: many; v_call: TRBV29-1; cdr3_aa: CSVRFGGDTEAFF
clone_size: many; v_call: TRBV5-5; cdr3_aa: CASSYTASNYGYTF
clone_size: many; v_call: TRBV5-5; cdr3_aa: CASSLGPGSGTEAFF
clone_size: many; v_call: TRBV6-5; cdr3_aa: CASSLLGLMGTEAFF
clone_size: many; v_call: TRBV20-1; cdr3_aa: CSAQDSWAAGSPLHF
clone_size: many; v_call: TRBV5-4; cdr3_aa: CASSLVGGEQFF